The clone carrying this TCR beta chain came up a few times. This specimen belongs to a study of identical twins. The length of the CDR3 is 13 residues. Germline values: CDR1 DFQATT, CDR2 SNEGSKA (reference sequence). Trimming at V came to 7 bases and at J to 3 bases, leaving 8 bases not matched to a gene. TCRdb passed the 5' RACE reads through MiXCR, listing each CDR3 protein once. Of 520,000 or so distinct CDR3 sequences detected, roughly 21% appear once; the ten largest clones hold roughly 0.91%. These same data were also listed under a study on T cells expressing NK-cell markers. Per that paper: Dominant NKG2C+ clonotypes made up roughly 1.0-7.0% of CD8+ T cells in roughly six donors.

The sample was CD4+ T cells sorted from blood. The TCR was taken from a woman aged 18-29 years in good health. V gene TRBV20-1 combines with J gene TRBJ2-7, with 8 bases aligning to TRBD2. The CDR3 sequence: CSVPGRADYEQYF. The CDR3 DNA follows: TGCAGTGTACCCGGGAGGGCGGACTACGAGCAGTACTTC.